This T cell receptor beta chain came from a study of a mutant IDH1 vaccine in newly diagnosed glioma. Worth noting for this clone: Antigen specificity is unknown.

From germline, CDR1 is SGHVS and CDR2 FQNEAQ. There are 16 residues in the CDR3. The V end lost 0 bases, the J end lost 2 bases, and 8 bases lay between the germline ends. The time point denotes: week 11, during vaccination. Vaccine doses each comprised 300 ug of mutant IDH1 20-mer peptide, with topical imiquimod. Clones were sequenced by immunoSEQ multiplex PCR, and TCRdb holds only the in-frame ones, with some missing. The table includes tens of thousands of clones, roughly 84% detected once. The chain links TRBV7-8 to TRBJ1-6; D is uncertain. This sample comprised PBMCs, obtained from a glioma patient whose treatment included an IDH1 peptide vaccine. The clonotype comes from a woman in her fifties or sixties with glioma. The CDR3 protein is CASSLAGSAYNSPLHF. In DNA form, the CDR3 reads TGTGCCAGCAGCTTAGCAGGGAGCGCCTATAATTCACCCCTCCACTTT. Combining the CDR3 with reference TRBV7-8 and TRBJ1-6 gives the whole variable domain GAGVSQSPRYKVAKRGQDVALRCDPISGHVSLFWYQQALGQGPEFLTYFQNEAQLDKSGLPSDRFFAERPEGSVSTLKIQRTQQEDSAVYLCASSLAGSAYNSPLHFGNGTRLTVT.